The 4 T cell receptor beta chains in this list originate from one sample, sequenced in a study of blood T cell repertoires in COVID-19. Generated by immunoSEQ multiplex PCR, the TCRdb table keeps only in-frame clones and is missing some. This table holds tens of thousands of clones, about 79% found once. Sequencing used peripheral blood. The receptor set was obtained from a woman between 45 and 65 years old with acute or convalescent COVID-19.

For the CDR3, the DNA is TGTGCCAGCAGTTACTCGTTAAAACCCGGCGGGGAGCTGTTTTTT. The encoded protein is CASSYSLKPGGELFF. The chain carries TRBV6-2 or TRBV6-3 and TRBJ2-2; the D is unclear. The V gene's germline CDR1 is MNHEY and CDR2 SVGEGT. The length of the CDR3 is 15 residues. V shed 0 bases and J shed 7 bases, with 12 bases lying between them.

The rearrangement uses TRBV2 and TRBJ1-6; D is ambiguous. Germline CDR1 and CDR2: SNHLY and FYNNEI. The V end was cut by 8 bases, the J end by 6 bases, with 11 bases between. CDR3 length: 13 amino acids. CDR3 nucleotide sequence: TGTGCCAGCTCGGGGTCGATTAATTCACCCCTCCACTTT. Its protein product is CASSGSINSPLHF. Full variable domain (missing parts from reference TRBV2 and TRBJ1-6): EPEVTQTPSHQVTQMGQEVILRCVPISNHLYFYWYRQILGQKVEFLVSFYNNEISEKSEIFDDQFSVERPDGSNFTLKIRSTKLEDSAMYFCASSGSINSPLHFGNGTRLTVT.

The chain links TRBV19 to TRBJ1-1; perhaps TRBD1 as D (5 bases). CDR1 LNHDA and CDR2 SQIVND come from the germline V gene (reference sequence). This CDR3 has 17 residues. Trimming took 1 base from V and 0 from J, leaving 15 bases between them. CDR3 nucleotides: TGTGCCAGTAGTATAGGGACACTGGGATTCATGAACACTGAAGCTTTCTTT. Residues: CASSIGTLGFMNTEAFF.

This sequence joins TRBV19 and TRBJ1-5; the match to TRBD1 covers 10 bases. With 6 bases clipped from V and 5 bases from J, the junction kept 7 bases outside the gene matches. CDR1 and CDR2 from the germline V gene are LNHDA and SQIVND (reference sequence). This CDR3 is built from 15 residues. CDR3 coding DNA: TGTGCCAGTAGCAAGACAGGGGGCTGGTATCAGCCCCAGCATTTT. It translates to CASSKTGGWYQPQHF.